These T cell receptor beta chains were read from a single sample in a study of read filtering for tumor transcriptome and immune sequencing. One entry per CDR3 protein, called by TCRdb with MiXCR from the reads. Here the sample spans more than 70,000 distinct CDR3 sequences, roughly 21% being singletons. The specimen was a population of CD138-negative cells sorted from bone marrow. Source of these receptors: a donor aged 40 or older with multiple myeloma. CDR3s include the opening cysteine and the closing phenylalanine or tryptophan. The order of the fields is V gene, J gene, D gene, clone size, CDR3 protein, CDR3 DNA. D genes are given only for firm matches. Clone size appears in some rows only: once, few, many, or a class for an expanded clone.

V gene: TRBV9; J gene: TRBJ2-2; D gene: -; clone size: many; CDR3 protein: CASSDGRHTGELFF; CDR3 DNA: TGTGCCAGCAGCGATGGCAGACACACCGGGGAGCTGTTTTTT
V gene: TRBV7-2; J gene: TRBJ1-5; D gene: -; clone size: -; CDR3 protein: CASSRGFGQPQHF; CDR3 DNA: TGTGCCAGCAGCCGGGGGTTCGGGCAGCCCCAGCATTTT
V gene: TRBV6-4; J gene: TRBJ2-2; D gene: TRBD2; clone size: -; CDR3 protein: CASSEAGGVIGELFF; CDR3 DNA: TGTGCCAGCAGTGAGGCGGGGGGCGTTATCGGGGAGCTGTTTTTT
V gene: TRBV18; J gene: TRBJ2-5; D gene: -; clone size: many; CDR3 protein: CASSGTEQETQYF; CDR3 DNA: TGTGCCAGCAGTGGGACGGAACAAGAGACCCAGTACTTC
V gene: TRBV11-3; J gene: TRBJ2-1; D gene: -; clone size: many; CDR3 protein: CASSSLGGEQFF; CDR3 DNA: TGTGCCAGCAGCTCCTTAGGGGGTGAGCAGTTCTTC
V gene: TRBV5-1; J gene: TRBJ2-1; D gene: -; clone size: -; CDR3 protein: CASSLEHGTYNAQFF; CDR3 DNA: TGCGCCAGCAGTTTGGAGCACGGGACTTACAATGCGCAGTTCTTC
V gene: TRBV29-1; J gene: TRBJ2-3; D gene: TRBD2; clone size: many; CDR3 protein: CSVRGGSTDTQYF; CDR3 DNA: TGCAGCGTCCGCGGGGGTAGCACAGATACGCAGTATTTT
V gene: TRBV5-1; J gene: TRBJ2-7; D gene: TRBD1; clone size: -; CDR3 protein: CASSSATQQGVRTYEQYF; CDR3 DNA: TGCGCCAGCAGCTCAGCAACTCAACAGGGGGTAAGAACCTACGAGCAGTACTTC
V gene: TRBV14; J gene: TRBJ2-5; D gene: TRBD1; clone size: many; CDR3 protein: CASSQRGQGQETQYF; CDR3 DNA: TGTGCCAGCAGCCAACGGGGACAGGGCCAAGAGACCCAGTACTTC
V gene: TRBV28; J gene: TRBJ2-5; D gene: -; clone size: -; CDR3 protein: CATQEVGPVETQYF; CDR3 DNA: TGTGCCACCCAAGAGGTCGGCCCGGTAGAGACCCAGTACTTC
V gene: TRBV5-1; J gene: TRBJ1-2; D gene: TRBD1; clone size: -; CDR3 protein: CASSDGPGGYGHTF; CDR3 DNA: TGCGCCAGCAGCGACGGGCCAGGGGGCTATGGCCACACCTTC
V gene: TRBV28; J gene: TRBJ2-2; D gene: TRBD1; clone size: many; CDR3 protein: CASFPGQGRELFF; CDR3 DNA: TGTGCCAGCTTCCCGGGACAGGGTAGAGAGCTGTTTTTT
V gene: TRBV11-2; J gene: TRBJ1-5; D gene: -; clone size: -; CDR3 protein: CASSPGSQRPQHF; CDR3 DNA: TGTGCCAGCAGCCCCGGGTCCCAGCGGCCCCAGCATTTT
V gene: TRBV2; J gene: TRBJ2-3; D gene: -; clone size: -; CDR3 protein: CASSRLPRTDTRYF; CDR3 DNA: TGTGCCAGCAGCCGACTACCCCGCACAGATACGCGGTATTTT
V gene: TRBV9; J gene: TRBJ2-3; D gene: -; clone size: many; CDR3 protein: CASSGGGAFTDTQYF; CDR3 DNA: TGTGCCAGCAGCGGGGGGGGGGCCTTCACAGATACGCAGTATTTT
V gene: TRBV19; J gene: TRBJ1-5; D gene: -; clone size: -; CDR3 protein: CATRGAGRPQHF; CDR3 DNA: TGTGCCACTAGGGGGGCCGGGAGGCCCCAGCATTTT
V gene: TRBV7-9; J gene: TRBJ2-3; D gene: -; clone size: many; CDR3 protein: CASSLGADTQYF; CDR3 DNA: TGTGCCAGCAGCTTAGGAGCAGATACGCAGTATTTT
V gene: TRBV7-9; J gene: TRBJ2-7; D gene: TRBD2; clone size: many; CDR3 protein: CASSSTLAGHLSYEQYF; CDR3 DNA: TGTGCCAGCAGCTCTACTCTAGCGGGCCACCTCTCCTACGAGCAGTACTTC
V gene: TRBV11-2; J gene: TRBJ2-6; D gene: -; clone size: many; CDR3 protein: CASSPTSSGANVLTF; CDR3 DNA: TGTGCCAGCAGCCCGACTAGTTCTGGGGCCAACGTCCTGACTTTC
V gene: TRBV27; J gene: TRBJ1-5; D gene: -; clone size: medium-sized; CDR3 protein: CASSLAGHNQPQHF; CDR3 DNA: TGTGCCAGCAGTTTGGCCGGCCACAATCAGCCCCAGCATTTT
V gene: TRBV27; J gene: TRBJ2-6; D gene: -; clone size: many; CDR3 protein: CASSLNGAGANVLTF; CDR3 DNA: TGTGCCAGCAGTTTAAATGGGGCTGGGGCCAACGTCCTGACTTTC
V gene: TRBV5-1; J gene: TRBJ1-3; D gene: -; clone size: many; CDR3 protein: CASSLALWDSGNTIYF; CDR3 DNA: TGCGCCAGCAGCTTGGCCCTGTGGGACTCTGGAAACACCATATATTTT
V gene: TRBV6-4; J gene: TRBJ1-1; D gene: -; clone size: -; CDR3 protein: CASNDSSVGTEAFF; CDR3 DNA: TGTGCCAGCAATGACTCGAGCGTTGGCACTGAAGCCTTCTTT
V gene: TRBV3-1; J gene: TRBJ2-4; D gene: TRBD1; clone size: -; CDR3 protein: CASGQAPGDRVQYF; CDR3 DNA: TGTGCCAGCGGCCAAGCCCCCGGGGACAGGGTCCAGTACTTC
V gene: TRBV11-2; J gene: TRBJ1-5; D gene: -; clone size: -; CDR3 protein: CASSLDGGGGSNQPQHF; CDR3 DNA: TGTGCCAGCAGCTTAGATGGGGGCGGGGGCAGCAATCAGCCCCAGCATTTT
V gene: TRBV6-2/TRBV6-3; J gene: TRBJ2-7; D gene: -; clone size: many; CDR3 protein: CASTDRTPGEQYF; CDR3 DNA: TGTGCCAGCACCGATAGAACACCGGGCGAGCAGTACTTC
V gene: TRBV5-1; J gene: TRBJ2-5; D gene: -; clone size: many; CDR3 protein: CASSRIGAGETQYF; CDR3 DNA: TGCGCCAGCAGCCGAATTGGAGCGGGCGAGACCCAGTACTTC
V gene: TRBV7-2; J gene: TRBJ2-3; D gene: TRBD2; clone size: few; CDR3 protein: CASSLRGSGVKDTQYF; CDR3 DNA: TGTGCCAGCAGCTTAAGGGGTAGCGGGGTGAAAGATACGCAGTATTTT
V gene: TRBV12-3/TRBV12-4; J gene: TRBJ1-5; D gene: -; clone size: -; CDR3 protein: CASSLMGNQPQHF; CDR3 DNA: TGTGCCAGCAGCTTAATGGGCAATCAGCCCCAGCATTTT
V gene: TRBV19; J gene: TRBJ2-2; D gene: -; clone size: many; CDR3 protein: CASKRIGGTGELFF; CDR3 DNA: TGTGCCAGTAAGAGAATAGGAGGGACCGGGGAGCTGTTTTTT
V gene: TRBV6-1; J gene: TRBJ2-3; D gene: -; clone size: many; CDR3 protein: CASSVTKSTQYF; CDR3 DNA: TGTGCCAGCAGTGTGACCAAGTCGACGCAGTATTTT
V gene: TRBV2; J gene: TRBJ2-3; D gene: TRBD1; clone size: few; CDR3 protein: CASNRGRGDTQYF; CDR3 DNA: TGTGCCAGCAACAGGGGGCGGGGAGATACGCAGTATTTT
V gene: TRBV20-1; J gene: TRBJ2-4; D gene: -; clone size: -; CDR3 protein: CSAILKYLASKNIQYF; CDR3 DNA: TGCAGTGCGATCCTCAAGTACCTAGCGAGTAAAAACATTCAGTACTTC
V gene: TRBV5-1; J gene: TRBJ2-2; D gene: -; clone size: many; CDR3 protein: CASSLIPTGELFF; CDR3 DNA: TGCGCCAGCAGCTTGATCCCCACCGGGGAGCTGTTTTTT
V gene: TRBV7-9; J gene: TRBJ1-1; D gene: TRBD1; clone size: many; CDR3 protein: CASSPRGGSAEAFF; CDR3 DNA: TGTGCCAGCAGCCCCAGGGGGGGGTCGGCTGAAGCTTTCTTT
V gene: TRBV6-5; J gene: TRBJ2-5; D gene: TRBD1; clone size: many; CDR3 protein: CASSQGDVMETQYF; CDR3 DNA: TGTGCCAGCAGTCAGGGGGACGTAATGGAGACCCAGTACTTC
V gene: TRBV3-1; J gene: TRBJ2-7; D gene: -; clone size: many; CDR3 protein: CASSQENRKQYF; CDR3 DNA: TGTGCCAGCAGCCAAGAGAACAGAAAGCAGTACTTC
V gene: TRBV7-9; J gene: TRBJ2-3; D gene: TRBD1; clone size: many; CDR3 protein: CASSLRRGLQDTQYF; CDR3 DNA: TGTGCCAGCAGCTTACGCAGGGGGCTACAAGATACGCAGTATTTT
V gene: TRBV6-1; J gene: TRBJ2-1; D gene: TRBD1; clone size: many; CDR3 protein: CASGDRGFYNEQFF; CDR3 DNA: TGTGCCAGCGGGGACAGGGGATTCTACAATGAGCAGTTCTTC
V gene: TRBV28; J gene: TRBJ2-1; D gene: TRBD2; clone size: many; CDR3 protein: CASSLRGLAGVSNEQFF; CDR3 DNA: TGTGCCAGCAGTTTAAGGGGTCTAGCGGGGGTCTCCAATGAGCAGTTCTTC
V gene: TRBV28; J gene: TRBJ2-3; D gene: -; clone size: many; CDR3 protein: CASPIRGGKKKKSTDTQYF; CDR3 DNA: TGTGCCAGCCCGATTAGGGGGGGGAAGAAAAAGAAAAGCACAGATACGCAGTATTTT